The 3 T cell receptor beta chains in this list originate from one sample, sequenced in a study of blood T cell repertoires in COVID-19. Sequenced by immunoSEQ multiplex PCR; TCRdb stores in-frame clones only, minus some. This table holds over 150,000 clones, approximately 88% found once. The sequenced sample consisted of peripheral blood. The receptors originated from an older woman with acute or convalescent COVID-19.

This chain uses TRBV6-1 with TRBJ1-2; the match to TRBD1 covers 7 bases. The CDR3 sequence is 13 residues long. Germline loops: CDR1 MNHNS, CDR2 SASEGT. Unmatched junction bases numbered 2, after V lost 3 bases and J lost 4 bases. CDR3 protein: CASSDGTVYGYTF. CDR3 sequence (DNA): TGTGCCAGCAGTGACGGGACAGTCTATGGCTACACCTTC.

V gene TRBV3-1 (or the pseudogene TRBV3-2) combines with J gene TRBJ2-2, with 8 bases that match TRBD1. CDR3 length equals 16 residues. Germline CDR1 reads LGHDT; CDR2 reads YNNKEL (reference sequence). Trimming took 4 bases from V and 5 from J; bases not matched to a gene: 9. The CDR3 spells CASSRRQGSGTGELFF. CDR3 nucleotide sequence: TGTGCCAGCAGCCGCAGACAGGGGTCGGGGACCGGGGAGCTGTTTTTT.

As DNA, the CDR3 is TGTGCCAGCAGCTCACTAGCGGGGGGTTCGCCAGATACGCAGTATTTT. Translating it yields CASSSLAGGSPDTQYF. This rearrangement joins TRBV5-5 to TRBJ2-3; 12 bases are shared with TRBD2. CDR1 is SGHKS and CDR2 is YYEKEE in the germline V gene (reference sequence). The CDR3 is 16 amino acids. The junction had 6 bases not matched to a gene; V was cut back by 3 bases and J by 4 bases.